The clone carrying this TCR beta chain was counted only a few times. This sample stems from a study of PD-1 blockade in classical Hodgkin lymphoma. No patient escaped relapse after autologous stem cell transplantation, and brentuximab vedotin exposure varied. This CDR3 has 19 residues. V was pared by 3 bases and J by 5 bases, with 23 bases between. CDR1 and CDR2 from the germline V gene are SGHTA and FQGNSA. Assay: immunoSEQ multiplex PCR; the TCRdb copy retains only in-frame clones and omits some. The table shows 40,000 to 55,000 clones, with 88% occurring only once. This sequence joins TRBV7-2 and TRBJ1-6, with TRBD1 as a possible D gene (5 bases). This TCR was sampled from a human donor with classical Hodgkin lymphoma. Sequenced here: peripheral blood mononuclear cells (PBMCs), sampled at baseline. The CDR3 region is CASSFGPKRRDPNNSPLHF. In DNA, the CDR3 is TGTGCCAGCAGCTTCGGCCCTAAGCGGCGGGACCCCAATAATTCACCCCTCCACTTT.